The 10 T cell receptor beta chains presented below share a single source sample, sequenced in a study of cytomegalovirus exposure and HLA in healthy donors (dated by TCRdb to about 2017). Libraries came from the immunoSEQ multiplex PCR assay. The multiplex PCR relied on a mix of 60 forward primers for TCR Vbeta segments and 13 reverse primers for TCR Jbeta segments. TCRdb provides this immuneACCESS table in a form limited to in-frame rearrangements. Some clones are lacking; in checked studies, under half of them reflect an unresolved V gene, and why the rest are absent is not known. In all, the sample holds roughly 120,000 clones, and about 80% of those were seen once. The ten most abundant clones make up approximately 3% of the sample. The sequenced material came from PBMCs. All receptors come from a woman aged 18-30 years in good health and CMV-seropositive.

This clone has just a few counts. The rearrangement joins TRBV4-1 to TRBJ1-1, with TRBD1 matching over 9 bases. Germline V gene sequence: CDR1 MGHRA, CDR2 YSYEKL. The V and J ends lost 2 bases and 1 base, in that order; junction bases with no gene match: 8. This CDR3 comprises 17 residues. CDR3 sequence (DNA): TGCGCCAGCAGCCAATTGCGGGGACAGGGCCCGAACACTGAAGCTTTCTTT. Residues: CASSQLRGQGPNTEAFF.

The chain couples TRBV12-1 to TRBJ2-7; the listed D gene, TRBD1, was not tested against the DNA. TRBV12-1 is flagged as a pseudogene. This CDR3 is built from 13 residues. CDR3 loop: CASSFVGSYEQYF. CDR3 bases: TGTGCCAGCAGCTTTGTGGGCAGTTACGAGCAGTACTTC.

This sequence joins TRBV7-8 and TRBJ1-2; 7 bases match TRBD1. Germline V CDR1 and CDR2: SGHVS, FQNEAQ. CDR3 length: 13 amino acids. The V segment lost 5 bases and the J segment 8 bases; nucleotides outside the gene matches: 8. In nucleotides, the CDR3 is TGTGCCAGCAGCACCCCAGGGGGTGTAGGCTACACCTTC. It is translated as CASSTPGGVGYTF. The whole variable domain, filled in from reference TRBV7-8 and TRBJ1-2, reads GAGVSQSPRYKVAKRGQDVALRCDPISGHVSLFWYQQALGQGPEFLTYFQNEAQLDKSGLPSDRFFAERPEGSVSTLKIQRTQQEDSAVYLCASSTPGGVGYTFGSGTRLTVV.

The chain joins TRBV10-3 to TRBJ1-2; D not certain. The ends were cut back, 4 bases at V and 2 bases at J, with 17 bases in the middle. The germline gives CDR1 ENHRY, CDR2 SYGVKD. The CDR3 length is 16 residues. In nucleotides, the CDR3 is TGTGCCATCAGTGCTTGGGTCGGCGGCATAAACTATGGCTACACCTTC. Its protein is CAISAWVGGINYGYTF.

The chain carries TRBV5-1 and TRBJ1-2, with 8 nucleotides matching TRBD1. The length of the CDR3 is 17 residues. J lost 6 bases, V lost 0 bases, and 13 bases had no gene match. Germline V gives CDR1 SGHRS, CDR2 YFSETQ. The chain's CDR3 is CASSLGGLGQGANGYTF. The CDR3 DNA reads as TGCGCCAGCAGCTTGGGGGGGCTTGGACAGGGAGCAAATGGCTACACCTTC. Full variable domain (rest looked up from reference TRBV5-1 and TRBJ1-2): KAGVTQTPRYLIKTRGQQVTLSCSPISGHRSVSWYQQTPGQGLQFLFEYFSETQRNKGNFPGRFSGRQFSNSRSEMNVSTLELGDSALYLCASSLGGLGQGANGYTFGSGTRLTVV.

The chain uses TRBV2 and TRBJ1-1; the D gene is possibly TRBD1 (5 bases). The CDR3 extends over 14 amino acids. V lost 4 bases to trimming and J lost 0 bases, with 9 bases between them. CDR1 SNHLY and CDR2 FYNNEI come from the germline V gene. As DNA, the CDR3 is TGTGCCAGCAGTGTGGGGCAGCTGAACACTGAAGCTTTCTTT. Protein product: CASSVGQLNTEAFF.

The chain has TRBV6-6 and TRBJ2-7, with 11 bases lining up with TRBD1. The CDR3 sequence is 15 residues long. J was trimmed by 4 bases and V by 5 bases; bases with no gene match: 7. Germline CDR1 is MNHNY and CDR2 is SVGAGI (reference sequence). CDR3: CASSRTGTGGYEQYF. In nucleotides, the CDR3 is TGTGCCAGCAGTCGTACCGGGACAGGGGGGTACGAGCAGTACTTC.

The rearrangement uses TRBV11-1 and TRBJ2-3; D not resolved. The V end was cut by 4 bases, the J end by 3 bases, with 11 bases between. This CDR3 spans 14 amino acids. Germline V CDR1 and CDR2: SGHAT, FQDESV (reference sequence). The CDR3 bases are TGTGCCAGCAGCTCCAGGTTCTGGACAGATACGCAGTATTTT. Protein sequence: CASSSRFWTDTQYF.

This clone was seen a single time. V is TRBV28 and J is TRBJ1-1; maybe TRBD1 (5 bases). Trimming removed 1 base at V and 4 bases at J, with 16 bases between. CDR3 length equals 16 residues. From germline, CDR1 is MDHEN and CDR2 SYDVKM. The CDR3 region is CASSLLGRAVSTEAFF. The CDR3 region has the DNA TGTGCCAGCAGTTTATTAGGCAGGGCCGTTAGCACTGAAGCTTTCTTT.

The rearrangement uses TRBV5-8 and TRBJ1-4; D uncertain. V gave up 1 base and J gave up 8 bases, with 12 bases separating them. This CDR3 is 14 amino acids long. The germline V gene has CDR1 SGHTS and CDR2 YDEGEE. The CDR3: CASSLTLRSEKLFF. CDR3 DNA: TGTGCCAGCAGCTTGACCCTTCGGAGCGAAAAACTGTTTTTT.